What follows are 30 T cell receptor beta chains derived from one specimen sequenced in a study of tissue T cells after allogeneic stem cell transplantation. The method was immunoSEQ multiplex PCR; TCRdb's version includes in-frame clones alone and lacks a portion of them. The repertoire has some 22,000 clones, 60% to 80% of them found once; the top ten carry less than 0.5%. The sample taken for sequencing was blood. These receptors all come from a female BALB/c mouse in good health. The strain's MHC type: H2-d.

A remark on this clone: The gene symbols are mouse symbols. Sequencing ends 1 residue short of the CDR3 end; the germline J gene provides the rest. This chain uses TRBV17 with TRBJ2-5, with 8 bases aligning to TRBD1. J lost 6 bases, V lost 0 bases, and 5 bases had no gene match. From germline, CDR1 is MNHDT and CDR2 YYDKIL. CDR3 length: 15 residues. The CDR3 loop reads CASSRDRQGADTQYF. CDR3 bases read: TGTGCTAGCAGTAGAGATCGGCAGGGGGCTGACACCCAGTAC.

Points on this clone: The genes are named according to mouse. The CDR3 is CASSWDRQNTLYF. The DNA read from the CDR3 is TGTGCCAGCAGTTGGGACCGTCAAAACACCTTGTAC. The V and J genes are TRBV19 and TRBJ2-4; D is tentatively TRBD1 or TRBD2 (5 bases each). The CDR3 end falls 1 residue outside the read, so it is completed with the germline J gene. CDR1 and CDR2 from the germline V gene are FNHDT and SITEND (reference sequence). Trimming stripped 4 bases from V and 1 base from J, with 7 bases between. The CDR3 runs 13 residues. Complete variable domain (other parts from reference TRBV19 and TRBJ2-4): GGIITQTPKFLIGQEGQKLTLKCQQNFNHDTMYWYRQDSGKGLRLIYYSITENDLQKGDLSEGYDASREKKSSFSLTVTSAQKNEMAVFLCASSWDRQNTLYFGAGTRLSVL.

Note on this clone: The germline and genes are mouse ones. The read gets to within 1 residue of the CDR3 end, and the germline J gene fills in the rest. This chain joins TRBV19 and TRBJ1-5; no firm D call. V was clipped by 1 base and J by 4 bases, with 6 bases between them. Per the germline V gene, CDR1 is FNHDT and CDR2 is SITEND (reference sequence). This CDR3 comprises 13 residues. This CDR3 reads CASSIKENQAPLF. CDR3 bases read: TGTGCCAGCAGTATAAAGGAGAACCAGGCTCCGCTT.

For this clone: Gene names denote mouse genes. The read terminates 1 residue before the CDR3 end, so the remaining end is supplied by the germline J gene. The V gene is TRBV31, the J gene TRBJ2-5; D ambiguous. The CDR3 contains 13 residues. Trimming removed 1 base from V and 0 bases from J, with 5 bases in between. In germline, CDR1 is GKSSPN, CDR2 SITVG. The CDR3 spells CAWSQFNQDTQYF. CDR3 DNA (partial): TGTGCCTGGAGTCAGTTTAACCAAGACACCCAGTAC.

With regard to this clone: The listed genes are named as in mouse. From the germline J gene comes the end of the CDR3, since the read stops 1 residue before it. The chain is built from TRBV1 and TRBJ2-1; TRBD2 matches 9 bases. The CDR3 consists of 14 residues. Trimming at V came to 3 bases and at J to 3 bases, leaving 0 bases not matched to a gene. Looked up from germline, CDR1 is NSQYPW and CDR2 is LRSPGD (reference sequence). The part of the CDR3 DNA that was read is TGCACCTGCAGTGCGACTGGGGGCTATGCTGAGCAGTTC. Residues: CTCSATGGYAEQF. From start to end, the CDR3 is CTCSATGGYAEQFF.

Details on this clone: Genes and germline are mouse. The read comes to an end 1 residue before the CDR3 does, leaving the germline J gene to fill in the end. The chain couples TRBV13-2 to TRBJ2-5; 8 nucleotides line up with TRBD1. Losses at the gene ends were 5 bases for V and 5 bases for J; bases not matched to a gene: 1. The CDR3 loop spans 12 amino acids. CDR1 NNHNN and CDR2 SYGAGS come from the germline V gene (reference sequence). The DNA read from the CDR3 is TGTGCCAGCGGCCAGGGGGCAGACACCCAGTAC. It encodes CASGQGADTQY. The whole CDR3 sequence reads CASGQGADTQYF.

Concerning this clone: These gene names are mouse names. Coverage ceases 1 residue before the CDR3 finishes, and the germline J gene fills in the end. The same CDR3 also results from other DNA sequences found in this sample. The V and J genes are TRBV13-2 and TRBJ2-5; D not resolved. This CDR3 region has 10 residues. Germline assignment: CDR1 NNHNN and CDR2 SYGAGS (reference sequence). V gave up 0 bases and J gave up 7 bases, with 0 bases separating them. CDR3 in amino acids: CASGDDTQYF. The covered CDR3 bases are TGTGCCAGCGGTGATGACACCCAGTAC.

Notes on this clone: Mouse gene names apply. The DNA ends 1 residue before the CDR3 does, and the rest of the CDR3 is filled in from the germline J gene. V is TRBV19 and J is TRBJ2-7, with 9 bases identical to TRBD1. The CDR3 consists of 14 residues. Germline V gene lookup returns CDR1 FNHDT and CDR2 SITEND (reference sequence). Losses at the gene ends were 0 bases for V and 5 bases for J; bases not matched to a gene: 3. Partial CDR3 DNA: TGTGCCAGCAGTATAGTGGGGACAGGGAATGAACAGTAC. Residues: CASSIVGTGNEQY. The complete CDR3 protein is CASSIVGTGNEQYF.

This clone was observed a few times. The genes are named according to mouse. The read comes to an end 1 residue before the CDR3 does, leaving the germline J gene to fill in the end. V and J are TRBV13-3 and TRBJ1-3; TRBD1 is a possible D gene (6 bases). CDR3 length: 13 amino acids. Germline CDR1 and CDR2: NNHDY and SYVADS. Trimming left V 5 bases short and J 2 bases short, with 8 bases between. The CDR3 protein is CASRAGAGNTLYF. Partial CDR3 DNA: TGTGCCAGCAGGGCAGGGGCTGGAAATACGCTCTAT.

In the case of this clone: Gene names and germline match the mouse. The read stops 1 residue short of the end of the CDR3; the missing end is completed from the germline J gene. The chain couples TRBV20 to TRBJ1-1, with D tentatively TRBD1 (6 bases). Germline V gene lookup returns CDR1 GFQATS and CDR2 STVNSAI. The CDR3 is 13 amino acids. Trimming took off 0 bases at V and 4 bases at J, with 9 bases between the two ends. This CDR3 is CGARDTGPTEVFF. The CDR3 bases that were read are TGTGGTGCTAGGGATACAGGGCCCACAGAAGTCTTC.

About this clone: Genes here carry mouse names. The CDR3 end falls 1 residue outside the read, so it is completed with the germline J gene. The chain is built from TRBV13-1 and TRBJ2-3, with D tentatively TRBD1 (6 bases). The CDR3 spans 16 residues. Looked up from germline, CDR1 is NSHNY and CDR2 is SYGAGN. Trimming took 0 bases from V and 0 from J, leaving 11 bases between them. The part of the CDR3 DNA that was read is TGTGCCAGCAGTGATGAGGACAGACTTAGTGCAGAAACGCTGTAT. Encoded protein: CASSDEDRLSAETLY. The full-length CDR3 reads as CASSDEDRLSAETLYF.

This clone showed up just once. Mouse germline and gene names are used. Read data end 1 residue before the CDR3 end; the end is taken from the germline J gene. The chain is built from TRBV14 and TRBJ2-7; 12 nucleotides match TRBD2. Unmatched junction bases numbered 2, after V lost 2 bases and J lost 5 bases. The CDR3 is 14 amino acids. Germline V gene lookup returns CDR1 SGHDT and CDR2 FRDEAV. The CDR3: CASSLGDWGDEQYF. The CDR3 bases that were read are TGTGCCAGCAGTTTAGGGGACTGGGGGGATGAACAGTAC.

This clone was seen a single time. Genes and germline are mouse. The CDR3 end is not reached by the read, which stops 1 residue before it; the germline J gene fills it in. The chain combines TRBV17 with TRBJ1-1; perhaps TRBD1 as D (6 bases). The CDR3 is 14 amino acids. In germline, CDR1 is MNHDT, CDR2 YYDKIL. V gave up 0 bases and J gave up 3 bases, with 8 bases separating them. The CDR3 reads CASSREEGDTEVFF. The sequenced part of the CDR3 DNA is TGTGCTAGCAGTAGAGAGGAGGGGGACACAGAAGTCTTC. Filled out from reference TRBV17 and TRBJ1-1, the complete variable domain reads DTTVKQNPRYKLARVGKPVNLICSQTMNHDTMYWYQKKPNQAPKLLLFYYDKILNREADTFEKFQSSRPNNSFCSLYIGSAGLEYSAMYLCASSREEGDTEVFFGKGTRLTVV.

As to this clone: Mouse gene names and germline throughout. Read sequence stops 1 residue before the CDR3 end, and the germline J gene provides the missing end. The chain recombines TRBV29 with TRBJ2-5; 7 bases agree with TRBD1. J was trimmed by 8 bases and V by 2 bases; bases with no gene match: 1. CDR1 and CDR2 from the germline V gene are MSHET and SYDVDS. This CDR3 is 12 amino acids long. The CDR3 region is CASSLAGGTQYF. The sequenced part of the CDR3 DNA is TGTGCTAGCAGTTTAGCAGGGGGCACCCAGTAC. Full variable domain (missing parts from reference TRBV29 and TRBJ2-5): DMKVTQMPRYLIKRMGENVLLECGQDMSHETMYWYRQDPGLGLQLIYISYDVDSNSEGDIPKGYRVSRKKREHFSLILDSAKTNQTSVYFCASSLAGGTQYFGPGTRLLVL.

On this clone itself: Germline and genes here are mouse. The read halts 1 residue ahead of the CDR3 end, with the missing end drawn from the germline J gene. This sample includes further DNA sequences coding for the same CDR3. This chain uses TRBV13-2 with TRBJ2-7; D gene ambiguous. V shed 0 bases and J shed 0 bases, with 4 bases lying between them. Germline assignment: CDR1 NNHNN and CDR2 SYGAGS (reference sequence). The CDR3 has 13 residues. Partial CDR3 DNA: TGTGCCAGCGGTGATGCCGGCTCCTATGAACAGTAC. As protein: CASGDAGSYEQY. The whole CDR3 region reads CASGDAGSYEQYF.

On this clone: Genes here carry mouse names. With the read ending 1 residue before the CDR3 end, the germline J gene is used to fill in that end. J is TRBJ1-1 and V is TRBV1, with D tentatively TRBD1 (6 bases). CDR1 and CDR2 from the germline V gene are NSQYPW and LRSPGD (reference sequence). The CDR3 is 16 amino acids. V lost 0 bases to trimming and J lost 0 bases, with 11 bases between them. CDR3 sequence reads: CTCSAEPGQANTEVFF. CDR3 DNA, as far as it was read: TGCACCTGCAGTGCAGAGCCGGGACAAGCAAACACAGAAGTCTTC.

As for this clone: Genes and germline come from the mouse. The read halts 1 residue ahead of the CDR3 end, with the missing end drawn from the germline J gene. This chain connects TRBV31 to TRBJ2-2; tentative D call: TRBD2 (6 bases). Trimming left V 4 bases short and J 0 bases short, with 6 bases between. CDR1 is GKSSPN and CDR2 is SITVG in the germline V gene. The CDR3 consists of 13 residues. CDR3 DNA (partial): TGTGCCTGGACTGGGGCAAACACCGGGCAGCTCTAC. Translated, it gives CAWTGANTGQLY. In full, the CDR3 is CAWTGANTGQLYF.

This clone turned up a few times. Genes and germline are mouse. The read ends 1 residue early relative to the CDR3; the germline J gene fills the gap. The chain is built from TRBV13-2 and TRBJ2-7; possible D gene TRBD2, 6 bases. The CDR3 spans 12 residues. V was clipped by 3 bases and J by 3 bases, with 7 bases between them. Per germline, CDR1 NNHNN and CDR2 SYGAGS (reference sequence). The CDR3 bases that were read are TGTGCCAGCGGTGCGGGGGGCTATGAACAGTAC. Translated, it gives CASGAGGYEQY. In full, the CDR3 reads CASGAGGYEQYF.

About this clone itself: Gene and germline names: mouse. The sequenced part of the CDR3 DNA is TGTGCCAGCAGTTCCGGGACAACAAACTCCGACTACACC. Its protein product is CASSSGTTNSDYT. The CDR3 in full is CASSSGTTNSDYTF. The chain combines TRBV13-1 with TRBJ1-2; weak D call: TRBD1 (6 bases). Read sequence stops 1 residue before the CDR3 end, and the germline J gene provides the missing end. With 4 bases removed from V and 0 bases from J, the gap between germline ends came to 10 bases. CDR1 and CDR2 from the germline V gene are NSHNY and SYGAGN. CDR3 length equals 14 residues.

In the case of this clone: Gene and germline names: mouse. Coverage ceases 1 residue before the CDR3 finishes, and the germline J gene fills in the end. The V gene is TRBV13-2, the J gene TRBJ2-4; 9 bases map to TRBD2. The CDR3 is 14 residues long. V dropped 0 bases and J dropped 4; count of bases not matched to a gene: 0. The germline gives CDR1 NNHNN, CDR2 SYGAGS (reference sequence). CDR3 bases read: TGTGCCAGCGGTGATGCTGGGGGGGAAAACACCTTGTAC. The encoded protein is CASGDAGGENTLY. From start to end, the CDR3 is CASGDAGGENTLYF.

Comment on this clone: These gene names are mouse names. The CDR3 extends 1 residue past the end of the read, so its final part is completed from the germline J gene. The chain is built from TRBV20 and TRBJ1-5, with D maybe TRBD1 (5 bases). V lost 0 bases, J lost 5 bases, and 8 bases lay in between. The CDR3 runs 13 residues. Per the germline V gene, CDR1 is GFQATS and CDR2 is STVNSAI. The CDR3 reads CGARDREDQAPLF. The sequenced CDR3 bases are TGTGGTGCTAGGGACAGGGAGGACCAGGCTCCGCTT.

Regarding this clone: Gene names denote mouse genes. From the germline J gene comes the end of the CDR3, since the read stops 1 residue before it. The J gene is TRBJ2-7, the V gene TRBV29; a possible D gene is TRBD2 (6 bases). This CDR3 contains 15 residues. The germline V gene has CDR1 MSHET and CDR2 SYDVDS. Trimming shortened V by 2 bases and J by 0 bases, and 11 bases separated the two germline ends. This CDR3 is CASSLLGQSSYEQYF. The CDR3 bases that were read are TGTGCTAGCAGTTTACTGGGGCAGAGCTCCTATGAACAGTAC.

As regards this clone: Mouse gene names and germline throughout. The read halts 1 residue ahead of the CDR3 end, with the missing end drawn from the germline J gene. The J gene is TRBJ2-3, the V gene TRBV13-2; 8 bases are a match to TRBD2. Germline loops: CDR1 NNHNN, CDR2 SYGAGS (reference sequence). The CDR3 consists of 16 residues. V lost 1 base, J lost 1 base, and 5 bases stayed unmatched. CDR3 sequence reads: CASGDRGGAGAETLYF. The part of the CDR3 DNA that was read is TGTGCCAGCGGTGATAGGGGGGGCGCTGGTGCAGAAACGCTGTAT.

As to this clone: Gene names denote mouse genes. The CDR3 end falls 1 residue outside the read, so it is completed with the germline J gene. The chain employs TRBV4 and TRBJ1-1; a possible D gene is TRBD1 (6 bases). Trimming removed 5 bases at V and 0 bases at J, with 10 bases between. Germline V gene data show CDR1 as LGHDT and CDR2 as YNNKQL (reference sequence). The CDR3 totals 14 residues. This chain's CDR3 is CASSPGTTNTEVFF. The sequenced part of the CDR3 DNA is TGTGCCAGCAGCCCCGGGACAACAAACACAGAAGTCTTC.

There are a few counts of this clone. Gene names are the mouse ones. CDR3 amino acids: CASSAGTGHSDYTF. Partial CDR3 DNA: TGTGCCAGCAGCGCCGGGACAGGGCACTCCGACTACACC. The chain recombines TRBV4 with TRBJ1-2; TRBD1 aligns across 9 bases. The read comes to an end 1 residue before the CDR3 does, leaving the germline J gene to fill in the end. In germline, CDR1 is LGHDT, CDR2 YNNKQL (reference sequence). The junction had 4 bases not matched to a gene; V was cut back by 5 bases and J by 3 bases. The CDR3 has 14 amino acids. Filled out from reference TRBV4 and TRBJ1-2, the complete variable domain reads ETAVFQTPNYHVTQVGNEVSFNCKQTLGHDTMYWYKQDSKKLLKIMFSYNNKQLIVNETVPRRFSPQSSDKAHLNLRIKSVEPEDSAVYLCASSAGTGHSDYTFGSGTRLLVI.

A remark on this clone: Genes and germline are mouse. The read comes to an end 1 residue before the CDR3 does, leaving the germline J gene to fill in the end. The gene calls are TRBV19 and TRBJ2-3, with TRBD2 identical over 9 bases. The germline gives CDR1 FNHDT, CDR2 SITEND (reference sequence). The CDR3 is 15 residues long. Unmatched junction bases numbered 2, after V lost 3 bases and J lost 0 bases. The part of the CDR3 DNA that was read is TGTGCCAGCAGTAGACTGGGGGCTAGTGCAGAAACGCTGTAT. This encodes CASSRLGASAETLY. Given in full, the CDR3 is CASSRLGASAETLYF.

Concerning this clone itself: Gene labels here are mouse ones. The DNA ends 1 residue before the CDR3 does, and the rest of the CDR3 is filled in from the germline J gene. The V gene is TRBV13-1, the J gene TRBJ2-3, with 8 positions matching TRBD1. From germline, CDR1 is NSHNY and CDR2 SYGAGN. The CDR3 is 16 amino acids. V lost 2 bases, J lost 4 bases, and 9 bases stayed unmatched. CDR3 DNA, as far as it was read: TGTGCCAGCAGTGAGTATGGGACAGGTCGCACAGAAACGCTGTAT. Translated, it gives CASSEYGTGRTETLY. The entire CDR3 protein is CASSEYGTGRTETLYF.

This clone was seen a single time. Mouse names are used for the genes. The sequenced fragment ends 1 residue before the CDR3 boundary, so the rest is inferred from the germline J gene. The same CDR3 also results from other DNA sequences found in this sample. The rearrangement uses TRBV13-2 and TRBJ2-4; D gene ambiguous. CDR1 NNHNN and CDR2 SYGAGS come from the germline V gene (reference sequence). Trimming cost V 3 bases and J 5 bases, with 1 base left between them. The CDR3 runs 10 residues. The CDR3 DNA, read in part, is TGTGCCAGCGGTGGAAACACCTTGTAC. This encodes CASGGNTLY. The complete CDR3 sequence is CASGGNTLYF.

This clone has just a few counts. Gene names are the mouse ones. The read ends 1 residue early relative to the CDR3; the germline J gene fills the gap. The V gene is TRBV13-2, the J gene TRBJ2-7; 14 bases align to TRBD2. CDR3 length: 14 residues. V trimming: 3 bases; J trimming: 6 bases; junction bases outside the gene matches: 2. Looked up from germline, CDR1 is NNHNN and CDR2 is SYGAGS (reference sequence). CDR3 DNA, as far as it was read: TGTGCCAGCGGTGCGGGACTGGGGGGGCCTGAACAGTAC. Its translation: CASGAGLGGPEQY. The full CDR3 protein is CASGAGLGGPEQYF.

As to this clone: Mouse gene names apply. The read halts 1 residue ahead of the CDR3 end, with the missing end drawn from the germline J gene. The rearrangement joins TRBV19 to TRBJ1-4; no reliable D call. Trimming took off 4 bases at V and 0 bases at J, with 7 bases between the two ends. This CDR3 is 14 amino acids long. CDR1 FNHDT and CDR2 SITEND come from the germline V gene (reference sequence). This CDR3 is CASSGVLSNERLFF. Incomplete CDR3 DNA: TGTGCCAGCAGTGGGGTTCTTTCCAACGAAAGATTATTT.